The rows below give T cell receptor delta chains drawn from one sample of a study of Vδ1+ human thymocytes. TCRdb processed the multiplex PCR reads again with the CATT caller. The sample holds 45,000 to 60,000 delta-chain clones, less than 20% seen once. The sequenced material came from Vdelta1+ gamma-delta thymocytes from the thymus. These receptor sequences come from a boy under two years old who had congenital heart surgery. CDR3s leave out the opening cysteine and the closing phenylalanine or tryptophan. Each record gives: V gene, J gene, CDR3 protein.

TRDV1,TRDJ1,ALGDSFFGTGGYRPEWTDKLI
TRDV1,TRDJ1,ALGIWGYTDKLI
TRDV1,TRDJ1,ALGEGILGQVLGDTLATDTDKLI
TRDV1,TRDJ1,ALGDSPSYTSYVIYDKLI
TRDV1,TRDJ1,ALGELDFLRLGDAPDKLI
TRDV1,TRDJ1,ALGGSLPKVLKLGDPYTDKLI
TRDV1,TRDJ1,ALGELKVMYTDKLI
TRDV1,TRDJ1,ALGESYGGYTDKLI
TRDV1,TRDJ1,ALGDISYAFGPWTDKLI
TRDV1,TRDJ1,ALGGHYPPRGKLI
TRDV1,TRDJ1,ALGEPGRTGGYLYTDKLI
TRDV1,TRDJ1,ALGELWGDTSSLYWGIQYTDKLI
TRDV1,TRDJ1,ALGEHSSPNWGIRRYTDKLI
TRDV2,TRDJ1,ACDTDWGISNTDKLI
TRDV1,TRDJ1,ALGEPLCLVLGDTTDKLI
TRDV1,TRDJ2,ALGETHWGPALTAQLF
TRDV1,TRDJ1,ALGELLPSPGGYSRYTDKLI
TRDV1,TRDJ1,ALGERVPYSPCTGGETDKLI
TRDV1,TRDJ1,ALGEAGPPRDWGIRLI
TRDV1,TRDJ1,ALGELRLNYWGLPLKYTDKLI
TRDV1,TRDJ1,APAGQTWWGTKRYTDKLI
TRDV1,TRDJ1,ALGEVPFLRPYWGIPDKLI
TRDV1,TRDJ1,ALGEPVARLPHYWGIHYKLI
TRDV1,TRDJ1,ALGERPIPYWGWITDKLI
TRDV1,TRDJ1,ALGEFSRMGSQPPSPDRGYLNLNTDKLI
TRDV2,TRDJ1,ACDTVGWGTQHEYTDKLI
TRDV1,TRDJ2,ALGPRRPSMERSAQLF
TRDV1,TRDJ1,ALGELVGPSSLLGDKGNTDKLI
TRDV1,TRDJ1,ALGELVTVLGLRGDKLI
TRDV1,TRDJ1,ALGFRSPLRGTDKLI
TRDV1,TRDJ1,ALGDFHRTGGPDKLI
TRDV1,TRDJ2,ALGEPLPTTAQLF
TRDV1,TRDJ1,ALGECLPGDNDKLI
TRDV1,TRDJ1,ALGELPIFVLGDTRGTDKLI
TRDV1,TRDJ1,ALGEPSSCHKLI
TRDV2,TRDJ1,ACPGGYTDKLI
TRDV1,TRDJ1,ALGDSVPEGYEPSTDKLI
TRDV1,TRDJ1,ALATGGLYTDKLI
TRDV1,TRDJ1,ALGELCDKLI
TRDV1,TRDJ1,ALGELLAPYTDKLI
TRDV1,TRDJ1,ALGEPTLTYRGYPPHTDKLI
TRDV1,TRDJ1,ALGEDPWETHPMTMYTDKLI
TRDV2,TRDJ1,ACDARRTDKLI
TRDV1,TRDJ1,ALGALPTYSTGGYSTDKLI
TRDV1,TRDJ1,ALGGSDKLI
TRDV1,TRDJ1,ALGEPFLQAGGFPYTDKLI
TRDV1,TRDJ1,ALGNTGFPSGTDKLI
TRDV1,TRDJ1,ALGEKEPVLGARHTDKLI
TRDV1,TRDJ1,ALGWEVRAGGLGYTDKLI
TRDV1,TRDJ1,ALGGEGAADKLI
TRDV1,TRDJ1,ALGNPISGTGGYASYTDKLI
TRDV1,TRDJ1,ALGEVVLWGQWYTDKLI
TRDV1,TRDJ1,ALGESSEGTGGYLPDKLI
TRDV1,TRDJ1,ALGDPLSKLI
TRDV1,TRDJ1,ALGELDLGLGDTVAGDYTDKLI
TRDV1,TRDJ1,ALGELAFEGWRTDKLI
TRDV1,TRDJ1,ALALPEEYTDKLI
TRDV1,TRDJ1,ALGAYPYRRNTDKLI
TRDV1,TRDJ1,ALGEPLHPYSRGPDKLI